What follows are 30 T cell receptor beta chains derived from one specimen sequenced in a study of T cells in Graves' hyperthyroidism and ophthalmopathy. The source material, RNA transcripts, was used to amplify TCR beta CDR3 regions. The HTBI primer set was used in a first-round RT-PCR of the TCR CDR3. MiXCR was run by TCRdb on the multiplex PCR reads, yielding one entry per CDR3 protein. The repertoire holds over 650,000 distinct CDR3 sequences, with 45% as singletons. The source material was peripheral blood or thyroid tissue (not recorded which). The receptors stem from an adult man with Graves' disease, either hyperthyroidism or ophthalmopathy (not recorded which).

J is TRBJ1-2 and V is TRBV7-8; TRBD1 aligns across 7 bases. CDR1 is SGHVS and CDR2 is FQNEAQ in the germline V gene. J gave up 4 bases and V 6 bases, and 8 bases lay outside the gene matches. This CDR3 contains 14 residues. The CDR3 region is CASSNQGGLYGYTF. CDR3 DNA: TGTGCCAGCAGTAACCAAGGGGGCCTCTATGGCTACACCTTC.

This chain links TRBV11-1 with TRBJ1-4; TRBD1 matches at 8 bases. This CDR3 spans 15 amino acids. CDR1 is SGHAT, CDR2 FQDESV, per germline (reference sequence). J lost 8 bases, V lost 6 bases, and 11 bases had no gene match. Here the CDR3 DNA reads TGTGCCAGCAGTTACGACCGGGACAGGATGGAAAAACTGTTTTTT. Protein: CASSYDRDRMEKLFF.

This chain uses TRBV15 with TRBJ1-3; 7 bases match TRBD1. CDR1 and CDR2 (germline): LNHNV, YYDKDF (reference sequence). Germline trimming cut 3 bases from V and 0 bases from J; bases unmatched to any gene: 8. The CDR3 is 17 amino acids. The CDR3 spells CATSSVEGQLSGNTIYF. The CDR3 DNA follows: TGTGCCACCAGCAGCGTTGAGGGACAGCTCTCTGGAAACACCATATATTTT.

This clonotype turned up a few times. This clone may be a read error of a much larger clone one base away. The CDR3 DNA sequence: TGTGCCAGCAGTGACACAGGGTCCTACGAGCAGTACTTC. Its translation is CASSDTGSYEQYF. The rearrangement links TRBV2 to TRBJ2-7, with a possible D match to TRBD1 (6 bases). With 3 bases removed from V and 1 base from J, the gap between germline ends came to 7 bases. In germline, CDR1 is SNHLY, CDR2 FYNNEI. The CDR3 length is 13 residues. Combining the CDR3 with reference TRBV2 and TRBJ2-7 gives the whole variable domain EPEVTQTPSHQVTQMGQEVILRCVPISNHLYFYWYRQILGQKVEFLVSFYNNEISEKSEIFDDQFSVERPDGSNFTLKIRSTKLEDSAMYFCASSDTGSYEQYFGPGTRLTVT.

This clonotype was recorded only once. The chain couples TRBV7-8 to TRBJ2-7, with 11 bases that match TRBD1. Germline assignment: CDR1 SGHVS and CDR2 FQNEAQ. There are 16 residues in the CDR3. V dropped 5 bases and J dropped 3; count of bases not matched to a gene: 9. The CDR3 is CASSGSRDRGDYEQYF. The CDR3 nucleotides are TGTGCCAGCAGCGGCAGCCGGGACAGGGGGGACTACGAGCAGTACTTC.

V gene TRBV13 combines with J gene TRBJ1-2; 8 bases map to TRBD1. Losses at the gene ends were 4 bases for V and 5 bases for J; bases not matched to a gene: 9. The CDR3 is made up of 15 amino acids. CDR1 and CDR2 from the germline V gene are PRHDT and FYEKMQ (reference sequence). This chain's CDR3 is CASSSRQGIRYGYTF. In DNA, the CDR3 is TGTGCCAGCAGCTCAAGACAGGGGATACGATATGGCTACACCTTC.

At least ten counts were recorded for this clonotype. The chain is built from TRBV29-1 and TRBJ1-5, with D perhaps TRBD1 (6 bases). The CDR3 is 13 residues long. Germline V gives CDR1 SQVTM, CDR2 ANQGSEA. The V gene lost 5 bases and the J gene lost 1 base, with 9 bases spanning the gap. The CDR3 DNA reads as TGCAGCGTTTCACAGGGAAGCAATCAGCCCCAGCATTTT. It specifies CSVSQGSNQPQHF. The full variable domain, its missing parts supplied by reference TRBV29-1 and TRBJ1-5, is SAVISQKPSRDICQRGTSLTIQCQVDSQVTMMFWYRQQPGQSLTLIATANQGSEATYESGFVIDKFPISRPNLTFSTLTVSNMSPEDSSIYLCSVSQGSNQPQHFGDGTRLSIL.

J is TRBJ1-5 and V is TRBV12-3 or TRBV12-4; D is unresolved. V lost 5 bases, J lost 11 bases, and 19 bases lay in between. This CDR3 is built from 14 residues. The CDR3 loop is CASSHRALQMTQHF. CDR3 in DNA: TGTGCCAGCAGTCACCGGGCCCTCCAAATGACCCAGCATTTT.

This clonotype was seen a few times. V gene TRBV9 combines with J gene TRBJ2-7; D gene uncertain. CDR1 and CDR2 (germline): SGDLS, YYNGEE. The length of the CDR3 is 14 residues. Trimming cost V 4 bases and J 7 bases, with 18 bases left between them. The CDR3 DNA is TGTGCCAGCAGCCGTGAGCCAACAGAACGTGAGCAGTACTTC. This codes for CASSREPTEREQYF.

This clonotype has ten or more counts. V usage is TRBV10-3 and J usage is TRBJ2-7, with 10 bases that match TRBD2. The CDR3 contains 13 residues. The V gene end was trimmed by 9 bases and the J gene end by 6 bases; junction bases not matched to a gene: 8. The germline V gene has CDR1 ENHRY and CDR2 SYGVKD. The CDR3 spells CAMGAGGPVEQYF. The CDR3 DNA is TGTGCCATGGGAGCGGGAGGGCCCGTCGAGCAGTACTTC.

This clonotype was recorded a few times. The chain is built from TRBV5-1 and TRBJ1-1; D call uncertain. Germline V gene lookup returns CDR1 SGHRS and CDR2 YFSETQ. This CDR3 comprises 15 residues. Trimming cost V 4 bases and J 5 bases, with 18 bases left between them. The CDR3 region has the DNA TGCGCCAGCAGCCTCGCGACTGAGGCGAAGACTGAAGCTTTCTTT. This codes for CASSLATEAKTEAFF.

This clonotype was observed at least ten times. In DNA form, the CDR3 reads TGTGCCAGCAGCCAACAGGGGGGCTATGGCTACACCTTC. This gives the protein CASSQQGGYGYTF. This chain connects TRBV12-3 or TRBV12-4 to TRBJ1-2; 8 bases are shared with TRBD1. The CDR3 covers 13 residues. V gave up 6 bases and J gave up 4 bases; unmatched junction bases: 4.

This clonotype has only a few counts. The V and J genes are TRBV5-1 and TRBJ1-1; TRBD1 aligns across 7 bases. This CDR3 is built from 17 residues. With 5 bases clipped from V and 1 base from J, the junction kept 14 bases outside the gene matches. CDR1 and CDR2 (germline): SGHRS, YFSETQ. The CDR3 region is CASRGSAGGRGNTEAFF. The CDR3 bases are TGCGCCAGCAGAGGGTCGGCAGGGGGGAGGGGGAACACTGAAGCTTTCTTT.

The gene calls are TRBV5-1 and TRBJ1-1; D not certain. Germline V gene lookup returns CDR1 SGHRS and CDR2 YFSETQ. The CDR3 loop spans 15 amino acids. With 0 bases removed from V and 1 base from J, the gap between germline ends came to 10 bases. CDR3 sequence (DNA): TGCGCCAGCAGCTTGGAGGGAGAGAGGAACACTGAAGCTTTCTTT. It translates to CASSLEGERNTEAFF.

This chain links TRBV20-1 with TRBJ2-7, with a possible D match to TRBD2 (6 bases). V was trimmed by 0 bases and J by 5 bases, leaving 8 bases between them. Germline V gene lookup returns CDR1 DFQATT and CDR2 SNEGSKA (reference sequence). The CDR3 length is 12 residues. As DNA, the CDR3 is TGCAGTGCTAGAGATGGCGGGGACGAGCAGTACTTC. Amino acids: CSARDGGDEQYF.

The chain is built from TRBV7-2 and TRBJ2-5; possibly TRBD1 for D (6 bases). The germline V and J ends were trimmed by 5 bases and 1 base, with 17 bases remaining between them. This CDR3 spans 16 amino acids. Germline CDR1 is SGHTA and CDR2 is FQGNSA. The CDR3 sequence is CASSPGNGDTQETQYF. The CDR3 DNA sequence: TGTGCCAGCAGCCCTGGCAACGGGGACACCCAAGAGACCCAGTACTTC. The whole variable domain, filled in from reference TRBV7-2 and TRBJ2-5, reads GAGVSQSPSNKVTEKGKDVELRCDPISGHTALYWYRQSLGQGLEFLIYFQGNSAPDKSGLPSDRFSAERTGGSVSTLTIQRTQQEDSAVYLCASSPGNGDTQETQYFGPGTRLLVL.

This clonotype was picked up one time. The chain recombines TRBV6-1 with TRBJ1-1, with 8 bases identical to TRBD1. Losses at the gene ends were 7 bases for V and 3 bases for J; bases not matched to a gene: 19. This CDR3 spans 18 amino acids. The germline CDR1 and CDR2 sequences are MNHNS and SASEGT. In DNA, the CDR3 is TGTGCCAGCAACGGGGAGCAGGGGGCGCGAATAATTGACACTGAAGCTTTCTTT. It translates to CASNGEQGARIIDTEAFF.

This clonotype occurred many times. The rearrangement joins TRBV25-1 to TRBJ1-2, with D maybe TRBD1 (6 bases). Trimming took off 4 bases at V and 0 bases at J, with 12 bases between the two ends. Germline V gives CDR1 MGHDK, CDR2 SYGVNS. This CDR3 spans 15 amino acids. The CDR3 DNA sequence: TGTGCCAGCAGTGCTGGGACACTGACTAACTATGGCTACACCTTC. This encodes CASSAGTLTNYGYTF.

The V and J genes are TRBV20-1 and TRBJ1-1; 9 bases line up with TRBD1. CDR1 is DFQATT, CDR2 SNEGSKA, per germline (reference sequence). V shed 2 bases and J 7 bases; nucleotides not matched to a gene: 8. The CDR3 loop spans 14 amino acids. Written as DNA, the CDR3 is TGCAGTGCTAGATTCCCTGGACAGGGGAGTGAAGCTTTCTTT. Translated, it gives CSARFPGQGSEAFF.

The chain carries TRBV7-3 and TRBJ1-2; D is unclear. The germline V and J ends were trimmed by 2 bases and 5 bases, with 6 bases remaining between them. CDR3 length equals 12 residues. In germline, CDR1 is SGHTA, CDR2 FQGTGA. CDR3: CASSLWAYGYTF. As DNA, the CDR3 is TGTGCCAGCAGCTTATGGGCATATGGCTACACCTTC.

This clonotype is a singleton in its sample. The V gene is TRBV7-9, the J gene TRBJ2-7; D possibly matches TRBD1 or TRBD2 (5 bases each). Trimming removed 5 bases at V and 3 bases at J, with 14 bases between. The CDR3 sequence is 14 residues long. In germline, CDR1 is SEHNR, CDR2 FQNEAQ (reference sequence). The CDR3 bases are TGTGCCAGCAGCCAGTTGGGGGATGGCTACGAGCAGTACTTC. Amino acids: CASSQLGDGYEQYF.

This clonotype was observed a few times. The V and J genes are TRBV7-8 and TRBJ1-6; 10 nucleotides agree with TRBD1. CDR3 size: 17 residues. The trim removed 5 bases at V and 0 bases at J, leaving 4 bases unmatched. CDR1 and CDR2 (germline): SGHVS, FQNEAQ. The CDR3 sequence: CASSVTGGGSYNSPLHF. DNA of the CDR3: TGTGCCAGCAGCGTGACAGGGGGCGGCTCCTATAATTCACCCCTCCACTTT.

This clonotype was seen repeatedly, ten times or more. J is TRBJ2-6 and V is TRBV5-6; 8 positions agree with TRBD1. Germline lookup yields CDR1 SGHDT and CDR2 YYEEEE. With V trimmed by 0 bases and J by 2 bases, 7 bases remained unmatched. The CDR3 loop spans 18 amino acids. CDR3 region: CASSLGRTGRAGANVLTF. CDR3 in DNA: TGTGCCAGCAGCTTGGGAAGGACAGGGAGAGCTGGGGCCAACGTCCTGACTTTC. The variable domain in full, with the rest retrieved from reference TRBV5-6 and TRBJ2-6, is DAGVTQSPTHLIKTRGQQVTLRCSPKSGHDTVSWYQQALGQGPQFIFQYYEEEERQRGNFPDRFSGHQFPNYSSELNVNALLLGDSALYLCASSLGRTGRAGANVLTFGAGSRLTVL.

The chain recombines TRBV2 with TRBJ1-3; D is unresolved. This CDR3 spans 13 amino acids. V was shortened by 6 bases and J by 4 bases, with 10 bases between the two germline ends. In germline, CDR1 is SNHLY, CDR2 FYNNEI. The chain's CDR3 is CASSFLGGNTIYF. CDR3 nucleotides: TGTGCCAGCAGCTTTTTGGGGGGAAACACCATATATTTT.

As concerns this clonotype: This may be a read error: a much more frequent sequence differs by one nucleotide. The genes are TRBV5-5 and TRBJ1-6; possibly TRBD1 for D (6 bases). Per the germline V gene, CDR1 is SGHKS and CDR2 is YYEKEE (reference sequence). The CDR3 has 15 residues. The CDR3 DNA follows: TGCGCCAGCAGCTTTCAAGGACAGCCCAATTCACCCCTCCACTTT. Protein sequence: CASSFQGQPNSPLHF.

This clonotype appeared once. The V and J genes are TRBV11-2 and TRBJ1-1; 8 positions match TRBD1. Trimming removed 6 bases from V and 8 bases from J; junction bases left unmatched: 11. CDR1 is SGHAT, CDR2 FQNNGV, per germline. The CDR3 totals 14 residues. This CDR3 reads CASSPDRVAFEAFF. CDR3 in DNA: TGTGCCAGCAGTCCGGACAGGGTAGCATTCGAAGCTTTCTTT.

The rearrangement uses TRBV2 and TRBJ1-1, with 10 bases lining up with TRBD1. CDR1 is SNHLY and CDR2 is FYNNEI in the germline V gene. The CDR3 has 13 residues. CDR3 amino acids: CARDRGRGTEAFF. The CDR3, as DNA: TGTGCGAGAGACAGGGGGCGAGGCACTGAAGCTTTCTTT.

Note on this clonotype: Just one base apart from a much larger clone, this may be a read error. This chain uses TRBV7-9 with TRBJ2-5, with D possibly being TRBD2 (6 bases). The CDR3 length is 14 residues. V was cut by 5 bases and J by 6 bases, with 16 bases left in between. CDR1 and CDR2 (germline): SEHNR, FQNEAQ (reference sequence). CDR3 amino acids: CASSGGGVAQTQYF. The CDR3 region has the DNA TGTGCCAGCAGCGGCGGCGGGGTCGCGCAGACCCAGTACTTC.

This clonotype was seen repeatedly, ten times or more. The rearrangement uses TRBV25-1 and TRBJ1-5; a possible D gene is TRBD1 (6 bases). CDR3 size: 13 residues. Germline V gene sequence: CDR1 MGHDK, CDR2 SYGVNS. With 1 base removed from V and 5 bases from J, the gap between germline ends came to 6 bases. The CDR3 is CASSESGDQPQHF. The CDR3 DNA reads TGTGCCAGCAGTGAATCAGGGGATCAGCCCCAGCATTTT. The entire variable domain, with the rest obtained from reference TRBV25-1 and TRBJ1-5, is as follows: EADIYQTPRYLVIGTGKKITLECSQTMGHDKMYWYQQDPGMELHLIHYSYGVNSTEKGDLSSESTVSRIRTEHFPLTLESARPSHTSQYLCASSESGDQPQHFGDGTRLSIL.

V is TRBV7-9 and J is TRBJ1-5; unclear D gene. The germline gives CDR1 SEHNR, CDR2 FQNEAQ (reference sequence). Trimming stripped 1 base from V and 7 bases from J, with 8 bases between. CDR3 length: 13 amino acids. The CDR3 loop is CASSLVSWQPQHF. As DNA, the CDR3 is TGTGCCAGCAGCTTAGTCAGCTGGCAGCCCCAGCATTTT. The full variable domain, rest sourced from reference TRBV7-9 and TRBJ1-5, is DTGVSQNPRHKITKRGQNVTFRCDPISEHNRLYWYRQTLGQGPEFLTYFQNEAQLEKSRLLSDRFSAERPKGSFSTLEIQRTEQGDSAMYLCASSLVSWQPQHFGDGTRLSIL.